These T cell receptor beta chains were read from a single sample in a study of T cell repertoires in aging, cancer and after chemotherapy. TCRdb independently ran MiXCR on the multiplex PCR reads; one entry per CDR3 protein. The sample lists 4,000 to 5,500 distinct CDR3 sequences, approximately 38% seen once, with around 50% in the top ten. Sequencing input: blood. These receptors were obtained from a human donor with a blood cancer. The CDR3 runs from the conserved cysteine through the conserved F or W.

V gene,J gene,CDR3 protein
TRBV30,TRBJ2-3,CAWSRVGVGADTQYF
TRBV6-1,TRBJ1-5,CASSEALGWNQPQHF
TRBV19,TRBJ2-2,CASSTYGWRGTSGGTGELFF
TRBV5-4,TRBJ2-7,CASSLSAGGSYEQYF
TRBV29-1,TRBJ2-5,CSGKGLAGETQYF
TRBV10-2,TRBJ2-3,CASRRWQGREDTQYF
TRBV6-5,TRBJ2-3,CASSGGFMQYF
TRBV6-6,TRBJ1-2,CASSPGTGGDYGYTF
TRBV27,TRBJ2-7,CASSSATSGVYEQYF
TRBV5-6,TRBJ1-2,CASSLRRDGYTF
TRBV29-1,TRBJ2-3,CSAPDRGRSGGAGDTQYF
TRBV19,TRBJ2-2,CASRTTGVGTGELFF
TRBV7-3,TRBJ1-6,CASPRGGRREDNSPLHF
TRBV18,TRBJ2-5,CASSSQETQYF